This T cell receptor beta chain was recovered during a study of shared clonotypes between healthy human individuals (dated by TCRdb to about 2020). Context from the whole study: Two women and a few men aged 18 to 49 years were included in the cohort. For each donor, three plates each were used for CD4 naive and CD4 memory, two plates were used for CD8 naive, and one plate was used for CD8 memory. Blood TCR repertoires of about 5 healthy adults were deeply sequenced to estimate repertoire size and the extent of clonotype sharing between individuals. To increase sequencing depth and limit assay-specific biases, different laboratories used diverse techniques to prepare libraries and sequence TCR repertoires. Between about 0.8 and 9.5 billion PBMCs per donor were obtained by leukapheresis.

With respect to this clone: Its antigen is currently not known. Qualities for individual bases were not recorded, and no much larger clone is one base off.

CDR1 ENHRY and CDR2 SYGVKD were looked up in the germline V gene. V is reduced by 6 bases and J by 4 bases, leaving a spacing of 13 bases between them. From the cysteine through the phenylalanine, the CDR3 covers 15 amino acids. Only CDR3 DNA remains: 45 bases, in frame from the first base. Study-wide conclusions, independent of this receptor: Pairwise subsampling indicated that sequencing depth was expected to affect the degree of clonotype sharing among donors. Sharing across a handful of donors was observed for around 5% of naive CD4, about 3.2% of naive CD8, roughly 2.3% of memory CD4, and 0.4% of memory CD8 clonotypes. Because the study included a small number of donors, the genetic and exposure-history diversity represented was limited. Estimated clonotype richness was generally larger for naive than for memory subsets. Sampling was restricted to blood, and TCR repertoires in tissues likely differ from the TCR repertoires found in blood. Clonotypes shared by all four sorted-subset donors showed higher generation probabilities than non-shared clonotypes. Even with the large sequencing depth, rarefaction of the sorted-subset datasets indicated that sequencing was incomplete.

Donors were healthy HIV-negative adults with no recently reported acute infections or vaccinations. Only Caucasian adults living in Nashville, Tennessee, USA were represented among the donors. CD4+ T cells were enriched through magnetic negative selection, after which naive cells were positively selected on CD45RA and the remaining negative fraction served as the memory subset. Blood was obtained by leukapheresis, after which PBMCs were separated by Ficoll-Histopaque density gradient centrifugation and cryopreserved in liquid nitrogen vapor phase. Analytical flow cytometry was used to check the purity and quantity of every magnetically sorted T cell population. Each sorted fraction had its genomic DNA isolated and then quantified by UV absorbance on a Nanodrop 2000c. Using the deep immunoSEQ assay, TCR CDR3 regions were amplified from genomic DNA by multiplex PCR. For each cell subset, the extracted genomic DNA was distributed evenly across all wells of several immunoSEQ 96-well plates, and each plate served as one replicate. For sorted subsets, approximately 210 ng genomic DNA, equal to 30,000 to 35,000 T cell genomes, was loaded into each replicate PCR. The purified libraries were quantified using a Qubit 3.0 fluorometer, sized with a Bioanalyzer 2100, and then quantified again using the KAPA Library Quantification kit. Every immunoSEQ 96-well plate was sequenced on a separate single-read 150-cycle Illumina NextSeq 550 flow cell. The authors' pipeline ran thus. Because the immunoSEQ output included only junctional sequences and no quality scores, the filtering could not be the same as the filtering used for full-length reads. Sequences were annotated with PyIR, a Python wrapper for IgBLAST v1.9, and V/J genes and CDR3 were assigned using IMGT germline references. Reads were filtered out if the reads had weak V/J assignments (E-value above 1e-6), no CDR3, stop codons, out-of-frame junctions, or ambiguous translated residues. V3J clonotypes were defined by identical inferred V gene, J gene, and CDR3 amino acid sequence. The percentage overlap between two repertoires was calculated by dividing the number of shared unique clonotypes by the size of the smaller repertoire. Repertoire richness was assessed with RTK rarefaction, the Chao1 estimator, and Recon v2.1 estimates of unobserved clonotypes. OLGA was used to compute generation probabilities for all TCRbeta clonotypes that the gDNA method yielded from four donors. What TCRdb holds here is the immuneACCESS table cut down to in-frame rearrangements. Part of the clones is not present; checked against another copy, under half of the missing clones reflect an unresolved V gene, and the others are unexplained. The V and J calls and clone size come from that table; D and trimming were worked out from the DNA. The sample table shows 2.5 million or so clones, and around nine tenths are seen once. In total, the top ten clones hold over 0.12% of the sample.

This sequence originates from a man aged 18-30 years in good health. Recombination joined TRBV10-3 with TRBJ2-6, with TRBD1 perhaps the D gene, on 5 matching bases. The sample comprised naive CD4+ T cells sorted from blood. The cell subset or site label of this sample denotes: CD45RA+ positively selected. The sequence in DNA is TGTGCCATCAGACCAGGGTATGCAGGGGCCAACGTCCTGACTTTC. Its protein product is CAIRPGYAGANVLTF.